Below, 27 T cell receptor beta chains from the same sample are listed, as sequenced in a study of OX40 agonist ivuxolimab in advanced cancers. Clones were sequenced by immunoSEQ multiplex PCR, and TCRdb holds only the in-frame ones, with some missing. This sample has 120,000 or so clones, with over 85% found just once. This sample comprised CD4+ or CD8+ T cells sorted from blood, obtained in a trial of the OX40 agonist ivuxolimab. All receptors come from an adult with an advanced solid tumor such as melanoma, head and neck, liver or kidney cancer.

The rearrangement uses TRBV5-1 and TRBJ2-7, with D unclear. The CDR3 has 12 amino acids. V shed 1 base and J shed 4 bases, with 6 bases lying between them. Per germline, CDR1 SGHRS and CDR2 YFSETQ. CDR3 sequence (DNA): TGCGCCAGCAGCTTGAAAGGATACGAGCAGTACTTC. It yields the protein CASSLKGYEQYF.

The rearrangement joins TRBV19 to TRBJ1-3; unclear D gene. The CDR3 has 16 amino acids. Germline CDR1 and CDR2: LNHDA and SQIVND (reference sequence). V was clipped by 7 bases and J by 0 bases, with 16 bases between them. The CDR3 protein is CASKKALGSSGNTIYF. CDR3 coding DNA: TGTGCCAGTAAGAAGGCCCTGGGCAGCTCTGGAAACACCATATATTTT.

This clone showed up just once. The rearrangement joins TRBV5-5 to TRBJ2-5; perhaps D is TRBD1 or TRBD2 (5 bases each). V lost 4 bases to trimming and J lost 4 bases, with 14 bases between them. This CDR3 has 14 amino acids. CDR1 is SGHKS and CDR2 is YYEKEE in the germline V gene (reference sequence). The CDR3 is CASSPAPGTETQYF. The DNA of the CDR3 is TGTGCCAGCAGCCCGGCCCCGGGGACAGAGACCCAGTACTTC.

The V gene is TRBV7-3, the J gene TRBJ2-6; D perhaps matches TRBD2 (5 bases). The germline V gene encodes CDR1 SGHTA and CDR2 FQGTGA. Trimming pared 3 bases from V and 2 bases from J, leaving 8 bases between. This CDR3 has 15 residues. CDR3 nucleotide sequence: TGTGCCAGCAGCTTCACGGGAACTGGGGCCAACGTCCTGACTTTC. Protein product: CASSFTGTGANVLTF.

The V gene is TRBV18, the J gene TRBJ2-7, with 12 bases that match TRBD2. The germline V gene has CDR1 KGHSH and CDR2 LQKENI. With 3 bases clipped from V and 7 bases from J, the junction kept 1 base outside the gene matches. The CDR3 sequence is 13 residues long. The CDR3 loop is CASSPGLAGEQYF. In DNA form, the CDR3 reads TGTGCCAGCTCACCGGGACTAGCGGGTGAGCAGTACTTC. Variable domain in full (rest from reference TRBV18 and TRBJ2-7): NAGVMQNPRHLVRRRGQEARLRCSPMKGHSHVYWYRQLPEEGLKFMVYLQKENIIDESGMPKERFSAEFPKEGPSILRIQQVVRGDSAAYFCASSPGLAGEQYFGPGTRLTVT.

The CDR3 loop is CASRYRAGNYEQYF. In DNA, the CDR3 is TGTGCCAGCAGGTACCGGGCCGGTAACTACGAGCAGTACTTC. The V gene is TRBV7-8, the J gene TRBJ2-7; no firm D call. V gave up 6 bases and J gave up 3 bases, with 15 bases separating them. In germline, CDR1 is SGHVS, CDR2 FQNEAQ. CDR3 length equals 14 residues.

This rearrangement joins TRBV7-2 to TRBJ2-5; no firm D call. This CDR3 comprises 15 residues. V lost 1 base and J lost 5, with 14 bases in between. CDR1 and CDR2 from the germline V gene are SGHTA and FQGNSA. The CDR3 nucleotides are TGTGCCAGCAGCTTAGTGGCCCAAGCATCTGAGACCCAGTACTTC. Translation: CASSLVAQASETQYF.

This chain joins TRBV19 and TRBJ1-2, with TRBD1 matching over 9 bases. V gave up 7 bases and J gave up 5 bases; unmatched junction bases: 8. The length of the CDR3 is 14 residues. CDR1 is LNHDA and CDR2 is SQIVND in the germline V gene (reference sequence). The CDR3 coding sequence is TGTGCCAGTAATCCCCGGGACAGGGATTATGGCTACACCTTC. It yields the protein CASNPRDRDYGYTF.

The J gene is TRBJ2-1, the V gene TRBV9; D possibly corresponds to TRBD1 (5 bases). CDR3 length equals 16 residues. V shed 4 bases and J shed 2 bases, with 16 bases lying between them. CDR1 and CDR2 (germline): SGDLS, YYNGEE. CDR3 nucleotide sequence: TGTGCCAGCAGCAGTAGGGCAGGGATAACCTACAATGAGCAGTTCTTC. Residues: CASSSRAGITYNEQFF.

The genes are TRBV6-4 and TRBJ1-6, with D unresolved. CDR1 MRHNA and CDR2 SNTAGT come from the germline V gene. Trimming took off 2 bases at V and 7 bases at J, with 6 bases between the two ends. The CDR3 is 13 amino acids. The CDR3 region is CASSDEANSPLHF. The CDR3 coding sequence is TGTGCCAGCAGTGACGAGGCCAATTCACCCCTCCACTTT.

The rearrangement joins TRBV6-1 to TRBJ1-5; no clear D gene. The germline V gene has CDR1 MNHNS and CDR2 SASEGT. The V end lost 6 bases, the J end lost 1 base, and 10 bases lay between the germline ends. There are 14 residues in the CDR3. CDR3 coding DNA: TGTGCCAGCAGGGCCCTGGACAGCAATCAGCCCCAGCATTTT. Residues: CASRALDSNQPQHF.

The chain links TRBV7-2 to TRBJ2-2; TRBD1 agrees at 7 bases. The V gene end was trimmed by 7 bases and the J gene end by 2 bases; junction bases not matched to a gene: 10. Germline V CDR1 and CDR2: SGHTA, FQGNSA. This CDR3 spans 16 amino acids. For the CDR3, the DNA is TGTGCCAGCACCCATGCCGGGACAGTCAACACCGGGGAGCTGTTTTTT. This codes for CASTHAGTVNTGELFF.

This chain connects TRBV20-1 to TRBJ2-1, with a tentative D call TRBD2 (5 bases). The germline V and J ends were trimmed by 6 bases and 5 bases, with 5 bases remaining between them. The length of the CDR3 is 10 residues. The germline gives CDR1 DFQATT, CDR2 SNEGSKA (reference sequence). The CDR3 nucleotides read TGCAGTGCAGCGGACAATGAGCAGTTCTTC. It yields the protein CSAADNEQFF.

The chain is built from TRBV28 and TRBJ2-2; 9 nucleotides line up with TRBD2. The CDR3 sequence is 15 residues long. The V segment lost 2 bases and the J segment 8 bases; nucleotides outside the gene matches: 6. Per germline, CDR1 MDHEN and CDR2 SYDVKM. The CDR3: CASSLAGGPEGELFF. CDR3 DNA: TGTGCCAGCAGTTTAGCGGGAGGGCCGGAGGGGGAGCTGTTTTTT.

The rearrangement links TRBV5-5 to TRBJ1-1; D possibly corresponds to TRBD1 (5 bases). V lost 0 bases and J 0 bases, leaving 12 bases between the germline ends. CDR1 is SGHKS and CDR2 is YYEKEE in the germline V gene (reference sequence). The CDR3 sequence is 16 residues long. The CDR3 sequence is CASSLAPRGVNTEAFF. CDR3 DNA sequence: TGTGCCAGCAGCTTGGCGCCGCGGGGGGTGAACACTGAAGCTTTCTTT.

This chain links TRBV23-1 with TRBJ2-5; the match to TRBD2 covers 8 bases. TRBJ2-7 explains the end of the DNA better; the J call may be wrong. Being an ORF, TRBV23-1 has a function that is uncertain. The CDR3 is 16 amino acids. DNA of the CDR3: TGCGCCAGCAGTCAATCCGGGCGGGGGGTCCTCTACGAGCAGTACTTC. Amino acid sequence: CASSQSGRGVLYEQYF.

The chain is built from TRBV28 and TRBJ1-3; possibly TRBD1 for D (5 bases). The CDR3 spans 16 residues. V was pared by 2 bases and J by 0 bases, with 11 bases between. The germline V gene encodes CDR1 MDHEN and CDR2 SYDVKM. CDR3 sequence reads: CASSLGAEGSGNTIYF. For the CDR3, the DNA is TGTGCCAGCAGTTTAGGGGCAGAGGGCTCTGGAAACACCATATATTTT.

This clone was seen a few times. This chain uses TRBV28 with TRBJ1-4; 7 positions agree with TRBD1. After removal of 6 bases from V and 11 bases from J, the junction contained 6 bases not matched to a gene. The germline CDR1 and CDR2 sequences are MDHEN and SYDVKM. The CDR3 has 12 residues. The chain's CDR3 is CASRPPGGKLFF. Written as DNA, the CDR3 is TGTGCCAGCAGGCCTCCAGGGGGGAAACTGTTTTTT.

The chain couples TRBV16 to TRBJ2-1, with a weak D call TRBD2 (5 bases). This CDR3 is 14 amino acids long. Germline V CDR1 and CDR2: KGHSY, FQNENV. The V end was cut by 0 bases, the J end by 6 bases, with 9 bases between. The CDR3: CASSQSRLRNEQFF. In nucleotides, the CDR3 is TGTGCCAGCAGCCAATCGCGACTACGCAATGAGCAGTTCTTC.

CDR3 coding DNA: TGTGCCAGTAGTACTCCCCCAAAAACAGGAACTGGAAACACCATATATTTT. Translated, it gives CASSTPPKTGTGNTIYF. The chain links TRBV19 to TRBJ1-3; D might be TRBD1 (5 bases). This CDR3 has 17 amino acids. Germline loops: CDR1 LNHDA, CDR2 SQIVND (reference sequence). V lost 4 bases and J 2 bases, leaving 18 bases between the germline ends. Full variable domain (outside the CDR3, taken from reference TRBV19 and TRBJ1-3): DGGITQSPKYLFRKEGQNVTLSCEQNLNHDAMYWYRQDPGQGLRLIYYSQIVNDFQKGDIAEGYSVSREKKESFPLTVTSAQKNPTAFYLCASSTPPKTGTGNTIYFGEGSWLTVV.

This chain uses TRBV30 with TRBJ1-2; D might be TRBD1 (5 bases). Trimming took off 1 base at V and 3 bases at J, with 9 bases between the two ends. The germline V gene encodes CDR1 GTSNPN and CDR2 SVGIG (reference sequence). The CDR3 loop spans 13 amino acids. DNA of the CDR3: TGTGCCTGGAGTGAGTACAGGTACTATGGCTACACCTTC. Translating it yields CAWSEYRYYGYTF.

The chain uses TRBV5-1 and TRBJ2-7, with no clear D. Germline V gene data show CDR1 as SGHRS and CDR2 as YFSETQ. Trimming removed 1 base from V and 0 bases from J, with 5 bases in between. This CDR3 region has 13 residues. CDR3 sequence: CASSLWGSYEQYF. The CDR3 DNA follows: TGCGCCAGCAGCTTGTGGGGCTCCTACGAGCAGTACTTC. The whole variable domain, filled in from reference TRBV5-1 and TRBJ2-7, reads KAGVTQTPRYLIKTRGQQVTLSCSPISGHRSVSWYQQTPGQGLQFLFEYFSETQRNKGNFPGRFSGRQFSNSRSEMNVSTLELGDSALYLCASSLWGSYEQYFGPGTRLTVT.

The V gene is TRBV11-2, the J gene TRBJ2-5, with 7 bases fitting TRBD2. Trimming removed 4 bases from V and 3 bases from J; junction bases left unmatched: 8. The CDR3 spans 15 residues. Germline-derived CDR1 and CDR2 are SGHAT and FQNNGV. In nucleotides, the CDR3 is TGTGCCAGCAGCTCCCCCCTAGCGGCAAAAGAGACCCAGTACTTC. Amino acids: CASSSPLAAKETQYF.

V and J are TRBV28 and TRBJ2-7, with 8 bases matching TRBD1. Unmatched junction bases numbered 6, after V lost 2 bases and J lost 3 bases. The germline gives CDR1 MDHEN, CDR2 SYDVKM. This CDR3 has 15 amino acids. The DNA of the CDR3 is TGTGCCAGCAGTTTACTGACAGGGGCTGGCTACGAGCAGTACTTC. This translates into CASSLLTGAGYEQYF.

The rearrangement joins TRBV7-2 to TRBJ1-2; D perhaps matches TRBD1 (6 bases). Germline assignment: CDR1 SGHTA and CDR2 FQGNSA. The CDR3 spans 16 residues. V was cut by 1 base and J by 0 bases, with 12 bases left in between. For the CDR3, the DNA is TGTGCCAGCAGCTTAGGGTACAGGACAGCTAACTATGGCTACACCTTC. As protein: CASSLGYRTANYGYTF. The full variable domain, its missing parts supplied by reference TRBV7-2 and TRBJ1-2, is GAGVSQSPSNKVTEKGKDVELRCDPISGHTALYWYRQSLGQGLEFLIYFQGNSAPDKSGLPSDRFSAERTGGSVSTLTIQRTQQEDSAVYLCASSLGYRTANYGYTFGSGTRLTVV.

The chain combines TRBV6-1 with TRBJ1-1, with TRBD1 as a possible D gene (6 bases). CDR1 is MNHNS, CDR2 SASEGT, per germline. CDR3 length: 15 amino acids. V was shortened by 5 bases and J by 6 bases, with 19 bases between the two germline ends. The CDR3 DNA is TGTGCCAGCAGTACTAAACAGGGATTTGGACCTGAAGCTTTCTTT. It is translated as CASSTKQGFGPEAFF.

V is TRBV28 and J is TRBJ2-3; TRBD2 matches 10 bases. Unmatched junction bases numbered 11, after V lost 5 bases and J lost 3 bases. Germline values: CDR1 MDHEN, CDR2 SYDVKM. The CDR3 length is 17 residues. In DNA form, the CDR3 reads TGTGCCAGCAGTGGGGCTAGCGGGAGAGGGGAGACAGATACGCAGTATTTT. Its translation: CASSGASGRGETDTQYF.